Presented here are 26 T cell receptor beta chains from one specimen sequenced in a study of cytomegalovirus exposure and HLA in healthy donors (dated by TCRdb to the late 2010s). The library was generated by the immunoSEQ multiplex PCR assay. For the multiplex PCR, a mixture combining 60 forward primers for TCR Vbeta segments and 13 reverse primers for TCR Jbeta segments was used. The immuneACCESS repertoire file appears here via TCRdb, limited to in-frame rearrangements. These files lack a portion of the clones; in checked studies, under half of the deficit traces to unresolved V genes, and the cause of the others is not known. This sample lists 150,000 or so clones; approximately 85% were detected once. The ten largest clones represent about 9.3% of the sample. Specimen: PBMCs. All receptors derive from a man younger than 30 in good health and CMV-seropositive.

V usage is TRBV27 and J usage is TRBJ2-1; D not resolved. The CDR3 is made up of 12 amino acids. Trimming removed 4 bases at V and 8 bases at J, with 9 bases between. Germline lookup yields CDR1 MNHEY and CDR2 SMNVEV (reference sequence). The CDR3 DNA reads TGTGCCAGCAGTTCCGTAGCCGATGAGCAGTTCTTC. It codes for CASSSVADEQFF.

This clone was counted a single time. CDR3 DNA sequence: TGTGCCAGCAGGACTGGGCTAGCCAGGGGTAACAATGAGCAGTTCTTC. Translating gives CASRTGLARGNNEQFF. The J gene is TRBJ2-1, the V gene TRBV11-2; TRBD1 is a possible D gene (6 bases). The CDR3 extends over 16 amino acids. The V gene's germline CDR1 is SGHAT and CDR2 FQNNGV. Between the trimmed V and J ends, which lost 6 bases and 5 bases, there was a span of 20 bases.

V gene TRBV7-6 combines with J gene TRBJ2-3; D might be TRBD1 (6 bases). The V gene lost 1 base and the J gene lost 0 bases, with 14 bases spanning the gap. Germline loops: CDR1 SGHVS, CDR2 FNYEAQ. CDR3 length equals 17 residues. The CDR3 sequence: CASSLGSGQTSTDTQYF. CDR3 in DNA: TGTGCCAGCAGCTTAGGCAGCGGACAGACTAGCACAGATACGCAGTATTTT.

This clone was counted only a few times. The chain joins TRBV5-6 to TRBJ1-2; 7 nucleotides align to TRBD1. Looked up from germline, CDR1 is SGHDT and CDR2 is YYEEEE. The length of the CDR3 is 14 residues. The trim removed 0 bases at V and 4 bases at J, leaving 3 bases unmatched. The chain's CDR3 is CASSLEGAGYGYTF. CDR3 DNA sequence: TGTGCCAGCAGCTTGGAGGGGGCCGGCTATGGCTACACCTTC.

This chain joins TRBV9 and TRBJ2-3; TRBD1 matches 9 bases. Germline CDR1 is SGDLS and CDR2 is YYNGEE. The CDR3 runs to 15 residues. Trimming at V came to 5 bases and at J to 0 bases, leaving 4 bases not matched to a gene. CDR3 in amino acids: CASSGGQGSTDTQYF. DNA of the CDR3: TGTGCCAGCAGTGGTGGACAGGGGAGCACAGATACGCAGTATTTT.

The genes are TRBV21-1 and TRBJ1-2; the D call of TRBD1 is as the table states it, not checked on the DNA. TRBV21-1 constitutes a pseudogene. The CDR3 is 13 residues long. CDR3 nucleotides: TGTGCCTGCCCGGGACAGGGGGTCTCTGGCTACACCTTC. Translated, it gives CACPGQGVSGYTF.

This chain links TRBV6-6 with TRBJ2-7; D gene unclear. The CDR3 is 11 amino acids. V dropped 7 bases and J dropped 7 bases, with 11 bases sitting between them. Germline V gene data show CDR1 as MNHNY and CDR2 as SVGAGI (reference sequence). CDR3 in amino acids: CASTPGVEQYF. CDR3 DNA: TGTGCCAGCACCCCGGGTGTAGAGCAGTACTTC.

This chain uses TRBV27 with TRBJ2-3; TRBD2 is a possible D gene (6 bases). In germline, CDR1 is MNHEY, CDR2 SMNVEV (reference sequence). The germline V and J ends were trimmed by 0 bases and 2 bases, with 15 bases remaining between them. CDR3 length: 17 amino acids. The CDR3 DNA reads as TGTGCCAGCAGTTTATCGGTTGGTAGCGGCTACACAGATACGCAGTATTTT. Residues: CASSLSVGSGYTDTQYF.

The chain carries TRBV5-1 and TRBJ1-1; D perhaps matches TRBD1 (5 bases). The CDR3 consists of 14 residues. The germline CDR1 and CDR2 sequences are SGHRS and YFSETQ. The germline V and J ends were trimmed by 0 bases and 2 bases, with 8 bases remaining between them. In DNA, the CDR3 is TGCGCCAGCAGCTTGGAGCAGGGTAACACTGAAGCTTTCTTT. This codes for CASSLEQGNTEAFF.

This CDR3 reads CASRTLYRTSMKTQYF. CDR3 DNA sequence: TGTGCCAGCAGAACCCTATATAGGACTAGCATGAAGACCCAGTACTTC. The chain has TRBV21-1 and TRBJ2-5; TRBD2, the table's D call, was not compared with the DNA. TRBV21-1 is flagged as a pseudogene. The CDR3 loop spans 16 amino acids.

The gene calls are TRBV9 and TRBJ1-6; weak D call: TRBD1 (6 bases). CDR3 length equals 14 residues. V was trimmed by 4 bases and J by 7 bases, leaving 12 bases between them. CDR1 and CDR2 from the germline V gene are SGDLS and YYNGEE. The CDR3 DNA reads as TGTGCCAGCAGCAAAGGGGGGGGAAATTCACCCCTCCACTTT. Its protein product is CASSKGGGNSPLHF.

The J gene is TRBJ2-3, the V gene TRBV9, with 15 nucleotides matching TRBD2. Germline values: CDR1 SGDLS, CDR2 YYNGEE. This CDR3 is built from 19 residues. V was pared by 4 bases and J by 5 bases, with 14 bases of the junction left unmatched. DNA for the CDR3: TGTGCCAGCAGCCCCGCAGGAGGACTAGCGGGGGGGCCGGGAGATACGCAGTATTTT. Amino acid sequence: CASSPAGGLAGGPGDTQYF.

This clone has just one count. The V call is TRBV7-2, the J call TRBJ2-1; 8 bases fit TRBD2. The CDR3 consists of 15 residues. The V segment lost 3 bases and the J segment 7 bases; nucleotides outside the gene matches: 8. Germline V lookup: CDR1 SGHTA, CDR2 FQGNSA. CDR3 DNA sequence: TGTGCCAGCAGCTTTAGCGGGGCCACGGGGAATGAGCAGTTCTTC. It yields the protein CASSFSGATGNEQFF.

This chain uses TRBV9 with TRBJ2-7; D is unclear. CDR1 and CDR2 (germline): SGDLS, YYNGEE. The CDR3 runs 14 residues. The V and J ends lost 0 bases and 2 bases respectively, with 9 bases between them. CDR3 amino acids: CASSVDWLAYEQYF. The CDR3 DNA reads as TGTGCCAGCAGCGTAGACTGGTTGGCCTACGAGCAGTACTTC. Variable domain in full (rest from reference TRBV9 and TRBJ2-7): DSGVTQTPKHLITATGQRVTLRCSPRSGDLSVYWYQQSLDQGLQFLIQYYNGEERAKGNILERFSAQQFPDLHSELNLSSLELGDSALYFCASSVDWLAYEQYFGPGTRLTVT.

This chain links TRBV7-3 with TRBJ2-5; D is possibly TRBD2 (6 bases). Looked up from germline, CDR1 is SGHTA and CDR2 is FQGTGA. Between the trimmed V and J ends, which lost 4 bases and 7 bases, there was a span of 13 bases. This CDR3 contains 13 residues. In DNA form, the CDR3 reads TGTGCCAGCAGCTCGGGACTTTTGTCGACCCAGTACTTC. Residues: CASSSGLLSTQYF.

CDR3 in DNA: TGCGCCAGCAGCCCGGGGGGGACCTACGAGCAGTACTTC. Its translation: CASSPGGTYEQYF. The J gene is TRBJ2-7, the V gene TRBV4-1; 8 bases are a match to TRBD2. Germline CDR1 and CDR2: MGHRA and YSYEKL. V gave up 4 bases and J gave up 2 bases; unmatched junction bases: 1. This CDR3 contains 13 residues.

The chain's CDR3 is CASSLRQGDSYNSPLHF. The CDR3 DNA follows: TGCGCCAGCAGCTTGAGGCAGGGGGACTCCTATAATTCACCCCTCCACTTT. The chain recombines TRBV5-1 with TRBJ1-6; the match to TRBD1 covers 7 bases. The CDR3 has 17 amino acids. With 1 base clipped from V and 0 bases from J, the junction kept 4 bases outside the gene matches. Germline V CDR1 and CDR2: SGHRS, YFSETQ. Complete variable domain (other parts from reference TRBV5-1 and TRBJ1-6): KAGVTQTPRYLIKTRGQQVTLSCSPISGHRSVSWYQQTPGQGLQFLFEYFSETQRNKGNFPGRFSGRQFSNSRSEMNVSTLELGDSALYLCASSLRQGDSYNSPLHFGNGTRLTVT.

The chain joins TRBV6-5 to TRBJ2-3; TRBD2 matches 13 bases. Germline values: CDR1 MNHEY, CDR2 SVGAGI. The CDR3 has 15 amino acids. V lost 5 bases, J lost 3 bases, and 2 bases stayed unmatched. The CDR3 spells CASSTSGGETDTQYF. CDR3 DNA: TGTGCCAGCAGTACTAGCGGGGGGGAGACAGATACGCAGTATTTT.

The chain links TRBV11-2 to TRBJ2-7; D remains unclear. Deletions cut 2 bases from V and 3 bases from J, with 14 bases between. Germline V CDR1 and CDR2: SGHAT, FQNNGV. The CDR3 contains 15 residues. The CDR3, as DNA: TGTGCCAGCAGCTTAAGTCACTCGGTACTCTACGAGCAGTACTTC. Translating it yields CASSLSHSVLYEQYF.

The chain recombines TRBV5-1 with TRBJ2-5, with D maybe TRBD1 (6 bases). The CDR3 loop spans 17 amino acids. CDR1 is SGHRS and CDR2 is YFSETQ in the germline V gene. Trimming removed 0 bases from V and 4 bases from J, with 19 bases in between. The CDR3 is CASSLGNIGARGETQYF. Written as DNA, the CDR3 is TGCGCCAGCAGCTTGGGTAATATCGGGGCCAGGGGAGAGACCCAGTACTTC. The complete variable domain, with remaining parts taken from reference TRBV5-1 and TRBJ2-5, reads KAGVTQTPRYLIKTRGQQVTLSCSPISGHRSVSWYQQTPGQGLQFLFEYFSETQRNKGNFPGRFSGRQFSNSRSEMNVSTLELGDSALYLCASSLGNIGARGETQYFGPGTRLLVL.

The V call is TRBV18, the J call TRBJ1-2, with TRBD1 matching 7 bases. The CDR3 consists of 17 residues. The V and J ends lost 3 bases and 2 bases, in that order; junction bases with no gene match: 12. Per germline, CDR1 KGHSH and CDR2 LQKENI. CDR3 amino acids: CASSPLRGARGNYGYTF. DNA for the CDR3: TGTGCCAGCTCACCCCTCAGGGGGGCCAGAGGAAACTATGGCTACACCTTC.

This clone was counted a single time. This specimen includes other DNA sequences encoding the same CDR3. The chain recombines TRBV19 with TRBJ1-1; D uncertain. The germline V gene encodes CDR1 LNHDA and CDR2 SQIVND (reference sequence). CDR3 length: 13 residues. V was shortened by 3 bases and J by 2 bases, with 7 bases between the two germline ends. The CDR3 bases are TGTGCCAGTAGTATCAATGGCAACACTGAAGCTTTCTTT. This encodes CASSINGNTEAFF.

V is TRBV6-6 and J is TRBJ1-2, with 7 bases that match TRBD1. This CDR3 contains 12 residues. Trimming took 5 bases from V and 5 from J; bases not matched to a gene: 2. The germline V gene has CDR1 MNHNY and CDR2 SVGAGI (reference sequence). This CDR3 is CASSQTGYGYTF. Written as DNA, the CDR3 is TGTGCCAGCAGTCAGACAGGGTATGGCTACACCTTC.

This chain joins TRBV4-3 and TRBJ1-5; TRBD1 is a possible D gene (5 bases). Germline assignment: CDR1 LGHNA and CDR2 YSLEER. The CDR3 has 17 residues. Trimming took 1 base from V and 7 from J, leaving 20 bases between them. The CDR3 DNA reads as TGCGCCAGCAGCCAAGGGGGGGTAGGGCAGGGTGGGCAGCCCCAGCATTTT. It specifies CASSQGGVGQGGQPQHF.

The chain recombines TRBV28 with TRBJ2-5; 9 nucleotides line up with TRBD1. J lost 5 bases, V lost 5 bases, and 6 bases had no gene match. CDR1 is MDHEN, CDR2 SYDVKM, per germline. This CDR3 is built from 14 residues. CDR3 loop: CASSGGTGRETQYF. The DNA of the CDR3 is TGTGCCAGCAGTGGTGGGACAGGGAGGGAGACCCAGTACTTC. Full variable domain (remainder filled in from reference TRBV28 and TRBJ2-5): DVKVTQSSRYLVKRTGEKVFLECVQDMDHENMFWYRQDPGLGLRLIYFSYDVKMKEKGDIPEGYSVSREKKERFSLILESASTNQTSMYLCASSGGTGRETQYFGPGTRLLVL.

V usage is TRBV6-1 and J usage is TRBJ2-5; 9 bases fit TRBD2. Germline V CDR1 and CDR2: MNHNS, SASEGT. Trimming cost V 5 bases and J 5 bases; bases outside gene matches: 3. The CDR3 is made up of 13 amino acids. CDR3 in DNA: TGTGCCAGCAGTCTAGCGGGGATCGAGACCCAGTACTTC. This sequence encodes CASSLAGIETQYF.